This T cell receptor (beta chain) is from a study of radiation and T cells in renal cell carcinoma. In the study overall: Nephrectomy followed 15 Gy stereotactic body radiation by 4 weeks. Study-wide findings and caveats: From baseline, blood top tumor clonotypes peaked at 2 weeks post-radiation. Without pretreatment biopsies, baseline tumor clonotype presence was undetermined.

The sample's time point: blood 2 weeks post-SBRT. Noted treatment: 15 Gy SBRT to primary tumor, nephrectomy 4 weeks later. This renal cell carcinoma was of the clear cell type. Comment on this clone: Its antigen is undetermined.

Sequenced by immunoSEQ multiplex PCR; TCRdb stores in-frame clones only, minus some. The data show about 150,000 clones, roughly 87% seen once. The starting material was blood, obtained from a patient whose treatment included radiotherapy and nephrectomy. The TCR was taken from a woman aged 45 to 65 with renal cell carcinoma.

CDR3 coding DNA: TGTGCCAGCAGCCCGGAAACCGACGTCTCCTACGAGCAGTACTTC. Protein sequence: CASSPETDVSYEQYF. The J gene is TRBJ2-5, the V gene TRBV5-4, with D unresolved. The DNA end lines up better with TRBJ2-7; the J call may be wrong. The CDR3 runs 15 residues. Germline assignment: CDR1 SGHNT and CDR2 YYREEE (reference sequence).